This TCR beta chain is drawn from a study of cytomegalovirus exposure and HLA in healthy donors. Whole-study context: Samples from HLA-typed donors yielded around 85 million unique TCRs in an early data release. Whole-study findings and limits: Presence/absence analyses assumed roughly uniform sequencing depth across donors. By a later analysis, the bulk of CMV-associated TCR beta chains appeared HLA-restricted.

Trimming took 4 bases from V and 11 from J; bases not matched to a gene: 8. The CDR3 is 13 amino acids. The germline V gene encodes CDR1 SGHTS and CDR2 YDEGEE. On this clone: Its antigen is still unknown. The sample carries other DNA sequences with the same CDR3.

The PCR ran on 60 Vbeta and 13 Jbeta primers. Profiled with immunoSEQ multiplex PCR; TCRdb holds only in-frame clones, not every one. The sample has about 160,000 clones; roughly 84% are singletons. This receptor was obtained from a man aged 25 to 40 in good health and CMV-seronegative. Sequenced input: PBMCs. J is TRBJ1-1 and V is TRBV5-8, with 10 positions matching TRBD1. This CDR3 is CASSTRQGAFAFF. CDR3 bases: TGTGCCAGCAGCACCAGACAGGGGGCTTTTGCTTTCTTT.